Reported below is one TCR beta chain. The antigen is not known. The data were produced by immunoSEQ multiplex PCR, yet TCRdb's version contains in-frame clones alone and is incomplete. Of 130,000 to 150,000 clones detected, about nine tenths appear once; the ten largest clones hold 4.5% to 6%. These data originate in a study of T cell responses to AZD1222 COVID-19 vaccine. About the research overall: Investigators merged groups given second doses at roughly 4 or roughly 12 weeks. The study, taken as a whole, reports: Reportedly, nearly half of unique spike TCRs recognized epitopes outside B.1.351/B.1.1.7 mutations. The donors showed a predominance of white British ancestry and of females, with possible underestimation of clonal diversity.

Germline CDR1 reads LGHNA; CDR2 reads YNFKEQ. With V trimmed by 1 base and J by 3 bases, 5 bases remained unmatched. The CDR3 contains 15 residues. The source material was peripheral blood, sampled on day 0 of AZD1222 vaccination. This receptor was obtained from an adult in good health. This chain uses TRBV4-2 with TRBJ1-1; 7 positions match TRBD1. The CDR3 reads CASSQGTGADTEAFF. As DNA, the CDR3 is TGTGCCAGCAGCCAAGGCACAGGGGCGGACACTGAAGCTTTCTTT.